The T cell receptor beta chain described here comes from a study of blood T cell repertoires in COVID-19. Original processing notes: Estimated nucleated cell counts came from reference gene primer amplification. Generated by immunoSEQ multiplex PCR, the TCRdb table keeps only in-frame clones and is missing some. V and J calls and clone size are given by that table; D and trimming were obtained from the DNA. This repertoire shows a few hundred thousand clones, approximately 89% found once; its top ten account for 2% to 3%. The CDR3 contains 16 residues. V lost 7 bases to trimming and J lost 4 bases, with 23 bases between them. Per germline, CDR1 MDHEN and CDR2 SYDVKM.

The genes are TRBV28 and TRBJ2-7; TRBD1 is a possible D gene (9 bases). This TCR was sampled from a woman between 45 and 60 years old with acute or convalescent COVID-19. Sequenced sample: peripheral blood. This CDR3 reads CASNRGGTGIVYEQYF. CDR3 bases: TGTGCCAGCAATCGGGGGGGGACAGGGATTGTATACGAGCAGTACTTC.